Sequencing of this T cell receptor (beta chain) was carried out in a study of blood T cell repertoires in COVID-19 (dated by TCRdb to 2020 to 2021). General notes on the study: Samples from collaborators originated in the United States, Italy and Spain and spanned both the acute and convalescent phases of COVID-19. The prospective study material was composed of cDNA or gDNA derived from T cells, B-cell-depleted T cells, or PBMCs. Deeply sampled blood TCRbeta repertoires from subjects exposed to, actively infected with, or recovered from COVID-19 were included in the dataset. The repertoires were released in a freely available public database meant as a resource for research on the immune response to SARS-CoV-2. Samples were obtained from the ongoing ImmuneRACE study (first 160 participants) and from 1,254 subjects provided by 6 global collaborators. The sample metadata nearly always contained a de-identified subject ID, COVID-19 status, age in years and sex. HLA class I and class II types, where available, came from metadata supplied by the sample provider rather than from assay-based typing. Study-level results and caveats: The quantity of clinical and demographic metadata differed by source and by participant and was supplied without curation.

The immunoSEQ Assay, a bias-controlled multiplex PCR, was used to amplify TCRbeta CDR3 regions from genomic DNA. The original methods were these. The number of nucleated cells in each sample was estimated from the amplification of reference gene primers within the assay. To quantify the absolute abundance of each unique TCRbeta CDR3 rearrangement, sequence reads were collapsed and filtered. Productive Simpson clonality was computed per sample as the square root of Simpson's diversity index over productive rearrangements. Not all clones reach the TCRdb copy of this immuneACCESS table, which keeps in-frame sequences only. Checked studies attribute under half of the gap to unresolved V genes and leave the rest unexplained. The V and J calls and clone size are taken from that table; D and trimming were inferred from the DNA. In all, the sample holds hundreds of thousands of clones, and 84% of those were seen once. Around 4.1% of the sample goes to the ten largest clones.

Participants in the prospective study were aged roughly 18 to 100 years, lived in some 24 United States geographic areas, and enrolled through a virtual design. In the prospective study, cohorts were assigned on the basis of participant-reported clinical history obtained from a screening survey and a study questionnaire. In the prospective study, whole blood, serum and a nasopharyngeal or oropharyngeal swab were collected from each participant by mobile phlebotomists. Participants in the prospective study had the option to provide additional blood draws and questionnaires over a roughly 2-month period. Before DNA extraction, blood samples from the prospective study were shipped at room temperature or frozen. Concerning this clone itself: Its antigen remains undetermined. No base-level quality is on record; no much larger clone is a single base apart.

Ends trimmed: V by 4 bases, J by 4 bases; bases unmatched to a gene: 5. CDR1 SQVTM and CDR2 ANQGSEA were looked up in the germline V gene. Measured from the cysteine to the phenylalanine, the CDR3 is 14 residues long. Solely the CDR3 DNA is kept, with 42 bases framed from the first base. Recombination linked TRBV29-1 to TRBJ1-1, and 11 junctional nucleotides match TRBD1. This receptor was identified in a man aged 25-40 years with acute COVID-19. Sample: PBMCs or T cells enriched from blood (not recorded which). The CDR3 is CSVAGQGAITEAFF. The nucleotides are TGCAGCGTTGCAGGACAGGGGGCAATCACTGAAGCTTTCTTT.